The 9 T cell receptor beta chains given below trace back to one sample, sequenced in a study of metastatic and nonmetastatic thyroid tumors. TCRdb re-called clones from the PCR reads using MiXCR. Of over 15,000 clones in the sample, about 30% were seen once. Ahead of thyroid surgery, no patient had received treatment of any kind. The sequenced sample was tumor tissue. Receptor source: a male donor with papillary thyroid cancer or a benign thyroid nodule (not recorded which). Some clones in this sample may be carry-over from other donors' samples.

In its sample, this clone was seen many times. At the DNA level, this CDR3 is encoded by other sequences in the same sample as well. This chain joins TRBV6-1 and TRBJ1-5; TRBD1 matches 7 bases. Looked up from germline, CDR1 is MNHNS and CDR2 is SASEGT. The CDR3 is 14 residues long. V dropped 5 bases and J dropped 2; count of bases not matched to a gene: 3. Written as DNA, the CDR3 is TGTGCCAGCAGTTGGACAGGCGGCAATCAGCCCCAGCATTTT. Translated, it gives CASSWTGGNQPQHF.

The table lists this clone with many counts. The chain is built from TRBV6-1 and TRBJ1-5, with TRBD1 as a possible D gene (5 bases). CDR1 and CDR2 (germline): MNHNS, SASEGT. The V end was cut by 4 bases, the J end by 7 bases, with 11 bases between. CDR3 length equals 13 residues. CDR3 protein: CASSVGVEQPQHF. In DNA, the CDR3 is TGTGCCAGCAGTGTGGGGGTAGAGCAGCCCCAGCATTTT.

This clone showed up just a few times. The genes are TRBV6-1 and TRBJ1-1; the match to TRBD1 covers 8 bases. CDR1 is MNHNS, CDR2 SASEGT, per germline. With V trimmed by 5 bases and J by 5 bases, 10 bases remained unmatched. This CDR3 region has 15 residues. CDR3 nucleotides: TGTGCCAGCAGTTTCCACATGAACAGGGGGACTGAAGCTTTCTTT. Protein product: CASSFHMNRGTEAFF.

This clone was detected ten times or more. This chain uses TRBV28 with TRBJ2-7; 8 positions match TRBD2. With 6 bases clipped from V and 4 bases from J, the junction kept 8 bases outside the gene matches. Germline CDR1 is MDHEN and CDR2 is SYDVKM. The CDR3 runs to 14 residues. The CDR3 reads CASRRSSGWYEQYF. The CDR3 bases are TGTGCCAGCAGAAGGTCTAGCGGGTGGTACGAGCAGTACTTC. Full variable domain (missing parts from reference TRBV28 and TRBJ2-7): DVKVTQSSRYLVKRTGEKVFLECVQDMDHENMFWYRQDPGLGLRLIYFSYDVKMKEKGDIPEGYSVSREKKERFSLILESASTNQTSMYLCASRRSSGWYEQYFGPGTRLTVT.

The V and J genes are TRBV29-1 and TRBJ2-6, with 8 nucleotides matching TRBD1. Per germline, CDR1 SQVTM and CDR2 ANQGSEA. The CDR3 has 16 amino acids. The chain's CDR3 is CRLIRQGTTGANVLTF. In DNA form, the CDR3 reads TGCAGATTGATAAGACAGGGGACCACTGGGGCCAACGTCCTGACTTTC.

This clone qualifies as medium-sized. J is TRBJ2-7 and V is TRBV20-1; no clear D. Per germline, CDR1 DFQATT and CDR2 SNEGSKA (reference sequence). CDR3 length: 14 residues. The V end lost 6 bases, the J end lost 4 bases, and 19 bases lay between the germline ends. CDR3 in amino acids: CSAPLAGKGYEQYF. The CDR3 nucleotides are TGCAGTGCACCACTGGCAGGTAAAGGGTACGAGCAGTACTTC.

Only a few counts were recorded for this clone. The gene calls are TRBV28 and TRBJ1-3; D is possibly TRBD1 (6 bases). The germline CDR1 and CDR2 sequences are MDHEN and SYDVKM. Trimming left V 5 bases short and J 1 base short, with 18 bases between. The CDR3 has 17 amino acids. In DNA, the CDR3 is TGTGCCAGCAGTCAGAGGGGGACTGGCGGGTCTGGAAACACCATATATTTT. It specifies CASSQRGTGGSGNTIYF. Together with reference TRBV28 and TRBJ1-3, the CDR3 gives the full variable domain: DVKVTQSSRYLVKRTGEKVFLECVQDMDHENMFWYRQDPGLGLRLIYFSYDVKMKEKGDIPEGYSVSREKKERFSLILESASTNQTSMYLCASSQRGTGGSGNTIYFGEGSWLTVV.

Relative to its sample, this clone is medium-sized. This chain connects TRBV20-1 to TRBJ1-5; D is perhaps TRBD1 (6 bases). The CDR3 sequence is 14 residues long. The V end lost 2 bases, the J end lost 7 bases, and 15 bases lay between the germline ends. Germline CDR1 DFQATT, CDR2 SNEGSKA (reference sequence). CDR3 bases: TGCAGTGCTAGAACCCCACAGGGAGGACAGCCCCAGCATTTT. This translates into CSARTPQGGQPQHF.

This clone was observed many times. The genes are TRBV6-1 and TRBJ1-5, with D uncertain. The length of the CDR3 is 13 residues. With 6 bases removed from V and 15 bases from J, the gap between germline ends came to 21 bases. CDR1 is MNHNS and CDR2 is SASEGT in the germline V gene. The CDR3 spells CASRATKASLGHF. DNA for the CDR3: TGTGCCAGCAGGGCTACGAAGGCATCGCTAGGGCATTTT.